The 25 T cell receptor beta chains presented below share a single source sample, sequenced in a study of T cell repertoires in cytomegalovirus infection. One entry per CDR3 protein, called by TCRdb with MiXCR from the reads. The table lists around 530,000 distinct CDR3 sequences, around 27% of them singletons. Sequencing was done on a sample of PBMCs. All receptors come from a human donor in good health (CMV status not recorded). Some clones in this sample may be carry-over from other donors' samples.

The V call is TRBV7-9, the J call TRBJ1-1, with 7 positions matching TRBD1. There are 14 residues in the CDR3. J lost 3 bases, V lost 6 bases, and 7 bases had no gene match. Germline CDR1 and CDR2: SEHNR and FQNEAQ (reference sequence). The CDR3 loop reads CASRQQGRDTEAFF. The CDR3, as DNA: TGTGCCAGCAGGCAACAGGGGCGGGACACTGAAGCTTTCTTT.

This clonotype has only one observation. V gene TRBV19 combines with J gene TRBJ2-6, with D perhaps matching TRBD1 (5 bases). Trimming left V 7 bases short and J 0 bases short, with 13 bases between. The CDR3 runs to 16 residues. Germline CDR1 and CDR2: LNHDA and SQIVND (reference sequence). CDR3 protein: CASTETVLSGANVLTF. The CDR3, as DNA: TGTGCCAGTACTGAGACAGTCCTCTCTGGGGCCAACGTCCTGACTTTC.

This clonotype was found a few times. The chain carries TRBV6-2 or TRBV6-3 and TRBJ2-7; D uncertain. V lost 0 bases and J lost 5, with 20 bases in between. CDR3 length equals 17 residues. CDR1 and CDR2 (germline): MNHEY, SVGEGT. The CDR3 reads CASSYSAILPTHDEQYF. In DNA form, the CDR3 reads TGTGCCAGCAGTTACTCTGCAATTTTACCGACCCACGACGAGCAGTACTTC.

The rearrangement links TRBV7-8 to TRBJ2-7; D perhaps matches TRBD1 (5 bases). Germline lookup yields CDR1 SGHVS and CDR2 FQNEAQ. V was clipped by 0 bases and J by 1 base, with 10 bases between them. The CDR3 covers 15 residues. CDR3 amino acids: CASSLAIRASYEQYV. The CDR3 DNA reads as TGTGCCAGCAGCTTAGCGATCAGGGCTTCCTACGAGCAGTACGTC.

In this sample, this clonotype turned up many times. The rearrangement joins TRBV7-9 to TRBJ2-6; D unresolved. Trimming removed 3 bases at V and 1 base at J, with 7 bases between. Germline CDR1 and CDR2: SEHNR and FQNEAQ (reference sequence). This CDR3 comprises 15 residues. The CDR3 here is CASSFWVSGANVLTF. CDR3 DNA sequence: TGTGCCAGCAGCTTTTGGGTGTCTGGGGCCAACGTCCTGACTTTC.

V gene TRBV11-2 combines with J gene TRBJ2-1; weak D call: TRBD1 (6 bases). Trimming cost V 0 bases and J 5 bases, with 8 bases left between them. CDR1 and CDR2 (germline): SGHAT, FQNNGV. The CDR3 spans 14 residues. The DNA of the CDR3 is TGTGCCAGCAGCTTAGAGGACAGAAACAATGAGCAGTTCTTC. Amino acid sequence: CASSLEDRNNEQFF.

This rearrangement joins TRBV25-1 to TRBJ1-1; D remains ambiguous. V was cut by 3 bases and J by 1 base, with 6 bases left in between. This CDR3 has 13 residues. CDR1 is MGHDK and CDR2 is SYGVNS in the germline V gene. The CDR3 DNA reads TGTGCCAGCAGTGAGCCCCCGAACACTGAAGCTTTCTTT. This translates into CASSEPPNTEAFF.

In this sample, this clonotype turned up a few times. The chain has TRBV14 and TRBJ2-1; the D gene could be TRBD1 or TRBD2 (5 bases each). The V gene's germline CDR1 is SGHDN and CDR2 FVKESK. The CDR3 loop spans 13 amino acids. Trimming took off 4 bases at V and 4 bases at J, with 8 bases between the two ends. CDR3 loop: CASSRGVYNEQFF. CDR3 bases: TGTGCCAGCAGCCGAGGGGTTTACAATGAGCAGTTCTTC.

The V gene is TRBV5-6, the J gene TRBJ1-1; no definite D call. The CDR3 spans 13 residues. V dropped 6 bases and J dropped 3 bases, with 12 bases sitting between them. CDR1 SGHDT and CDR2 YYEEEE come from the germline V gene. The CDR3 sequence is CASTLYGDTEAFF. Here the CDR3 DNA reads TGTGCCAGCACCTTATATGGGGACACTGAAGCTTTCTTT. The full variable domain, its missing parts supplied by reference TRBV5-6 and TRBJ1-1, is DAGVTQSPTHLIKTRGQQVTLRCSPKSGHDTVSWYQQALGQGPQFIFQYYEEEERQRGNFPDRFSGHQFPNYSSELNVNALLLGDSALYLCASTLYGDTEAFFGQGTRLTVV.

This clonotype has only a few counts. The chain links TRBV20-1 to TRBJ2-3; 8 bases align to TRBD2. The CDR3 extends over 17 amino acids. Per the germline V gene, CDR1 is DFQATT and CDR2 is SNEGSKA (reference sequence). J gave up 2 bases and V 6 bases, and 16 bases lay outside the gene matches. CDR3 amino acids: CSASPREGSGITDTQYF. The CDR3, as DNA: TGCAGTGCATCACCCCGGGAGGGTAGCGGGATCACAGATACGCAGTATTTT.

This clonotype turned up a few times. The genes are TRBV27 and TRBJ1-2, with 9 nucleotides matching TRBD1. V shed 6 bases and J 4 bases; nucleotides not matched to a gene: 6. Germline V gene sequence: CDR1 MNHEY, CDR2 SMNVEV (reference sequence). The length of the CDR3 is 14 residues. This CDR3 reads CASSDTGGTYGYTF. The CDR3 nucleotides are TGTGCCAGCAGCGACACAGGGGGCACCTATGGCTACACCTTC.

This clonotype was seen more than once but under ten times. The gene calls are TRBV15 and TRBJ2-2; TRBD2 aligns across 9 bases. Germline values: CDR1 LNHNV, CDR2 YYDKDF (reference sequence). Unmatched junction bases numbered 3, after V lost 5 bases and J lost 2 bases. The CDR3 has 15 amino acids. The CDR3 protein is CATSLAGANTGELFF. The CDR3 DNA reads as TGTGCCACCAGCTTAGCGGGAGCTAACACCGGGGAGCTGTTTTTT. The full variable domain, completed using reference TRBV15 and TRBJ2-2, is DAMVIQNPRYQVTQFGKPVTLSCSQTLNHNVMYWYQQKSSQAPKLLFHYYDKDFNNEADTPDNFQSRRPNTSFCFLDIRSPGLGDTAMYLCATSLAGANTGELFFGEGSRLTVL.

The table lists this clonotype with a few counts. CDR3 sequence reads: CSARATDNQPQHF. For the CDR3, the DNA is TGCAGTGCTAGAGCCACCGATAATCAGCCCCAGCATTTT. This chain joins TRBV20-1 and TRBJ1-5, with D uncertain. Deletions cut 1 base from V and 4 bases from J, with 8 bases between. This CDR3 has 13 residues. Germline V lookup: CDR1 DFQATT, CDR2 SNEGSKA (reference sequence).

Many counts were recorded for this clonotype. J is TRBJ2-1 and V is TRBV7-2; D is unclear. Deletions cut 5 bases from V and 5 bases from J, with 19 bases between. CDR1 and CDR2 (germline): SGHTA, FQGNSA. This CDR3 spans 16 amino acids. CDR3 region: CASSDRVSLGNNEQFF. DNA of the CDR3: TGTGCCAGCAGCGATCGCGTGTCTTTGGGGAACAATGAGCAGTTCTTC.

There are a few counts of this clonotype. One base away lies a much larger clone, so this may be a sequencing read error. This chain joins TRBV6-2 or TRBV6-3 and TRBJ2-5; maybe TRBD2 (6 bases). This CDR3 is 13 amino acids long. Germline V CDR1 and CDR2: MNHEY, SVGEGT. The ends were cut back, 6 bases at V and 1 base at J, with 9 bases in the middle. DNA of the CDR3: TGTGCCAGCAGCTTAGCGGCCCAAGAGACCCAGTACTTC. Translating gives CASSLAAQETQYF.

V gene TRBV12-3 or TRBV12-4 combines with J gene TRBJ1-2; a possible D gene is TRBD1 (6 bases). The CDR3 sequence is 13 residues long. The V end was cut by 7 bases, the J end by 6 bases, with 15 bases between. The CDR3 DNA is TGTGCCAGCACCGAACAAACAGGGCATGGCTACACCTTC. Translated: CASTEQTGHGYTF.

This clonotype has more than one count but fewer than ten. V gene TRBV9 combines with J gene TRBJ2-3; no definite D call. Trimming pared 0 bases from V and 5 bases from J, leaving 7 bases between. This CDR3 has 13 residues. CDR1 and CDR2 (germline): SGDLS, YYNGEE. CDR3 region: CASSVGQEDTQYF. The CDR3 region has the DNA TGTGCCAGCAGCGTAGGCCAGGAAGATACGCAGTATTTT.

This chain uses TRBV7-6 with TRBJ2-2, with a tentative D call TRBD2 (5 bases). This CDR3 has 16 residues. V was pared by 2 bases and J by 0 bases, with 10 bases between. Germline CDR1 is SGHVS and CDR2 is FNYEAQ. The DNA of the CDR3 is TGTGCCAGCAGCTTATTTCCGGGATCGAACACCGGGGAGCTGTTTTTT. Amino acid sequence: CASSLFPGSNTGELFF.

This rearrangement joins TRBV6-2 or TRBV6-3 to TRBJ2-1, with D perhaps TRBD1 or TRBD2 (5 bases each). CDR3 length: 12 amino acids. Germline values: CDR1 MNHEY, CDR2 SVGEGT. The V end was cut by 6 bases, the J end by 4 bases, with 7 bases between. The CDR3 sequence: CASRGRYNEQFF. The CDR3 DNA reads TGTGCCAGCAGGGGACGGTACAATGAGCAGTTCTTC.

The rearrangement uses TRBV12-3 or TRBV12-4 and TRBJ2-7; TRBD1 matches at 10 bases. The length of the CDR3 is 12 residues. V lost 5 bases and J lost 7; bases outside the gene matches: 2. CDR3 amino acids: CASSKGQGEQYF. Written as DNA, the CDR3 is TGTGCCAGCAGTAAGGGACAGGGGGAGCAGTACTTC.

The chain is built from TRBV18 and TRBJ2-1; 11 bases are a match to TRBD2. CDR3 size: 17 residues. Germline-derived CDR1 and CDR2 are KGHSH and LQKENI. Trimming cost V 1 base and J 0 bases; bases outside gene matches: 2. The CDR3 loop reads CASSPLAGGSSYNEQFF. DNA for the CDR3: TGTGCCAGCTCACCACTAGCGGGAGGGAGCTCCTACAATGAGCAGTTCTTC.

The chain recombines TRBV5-6 with TRBJ1-5; a weak D match, TRBD1 (5 bases). There are 16 residues in the CDR3. Germline loops: CDR1 SGHDT, CDR2 YYEEEE. With 4 bases removed from V and 2 bases from J, the gap between germline ends came to 16 bases. The CDR3 region has the DNA TGTGCCAGCAGCCGATTGGGGGAGCAGGGCAATCAGCCCCAGCATTTT. This translates into CASSRLGEQGNQPQHF. Looking up the rest from reference TRBV5-6 and TRBJ1-5 gives the full variable domain: DAGVTQSPTHLIKTRGQQVTLRCSPKSGHDTVSWYQQALGQGPQFIFQYYEEEERQRGNFPDRFSGHQFPNYSSELNVNALLLGDSALYLCASSRLGEQGNQPQHFGDGTRLSIL.

The genes are TRBV28 and TRBJ2-5; D gene unclear. Trimming removed 4 bases from V and 1 base from J, with 13 bases in between. CDR3 length: 15 amino acids. Germline values: CDR1 MDHEN, CDR2 SYDVKM. CDR3 in DNA: TGTGCCAGCAGTTCCCCCTCGGGTCCCCAAGAGACCCAGTACTTC. This codes for CASSSPSGPQETQYF.

The chain recombines TRBV4-2 with TRBJ2-4; tentative D call: TRBD2 (6 bases). Germline values: CDR1 LGHNA, CDR2 YNFKEQ. Between the trimmed V and J ends, which lost 0 bases and 6 bases, there was a span of 15 bases. The CDR3 runs 16 residues. CDR3 in DNA: TGTGCCAGCAGCCAAGATCCGGCGGGAAGTGGAAACATTCAGTACTTC. This translates into CASSQDPAGSGNIQYF.

This clonotype was detected a few times. CDR3 nucleotides: TGTGCCAGCAGTCAAATCCCGGGACAGTATAACGAGCAGTACTTC. It encodes CASSQIPGQYNEQYF. This chain uses TRBV27 with TRBJ2-7; TRBD1 matches 7 bases. This CDR3 contains 15 residues. CDR1 and CDR2 from the germline V gene are MNHEY and SMNVEV (reference sequence). V shed 5 bases and J 5 bases; nucleotides not matched to a gene: 12.